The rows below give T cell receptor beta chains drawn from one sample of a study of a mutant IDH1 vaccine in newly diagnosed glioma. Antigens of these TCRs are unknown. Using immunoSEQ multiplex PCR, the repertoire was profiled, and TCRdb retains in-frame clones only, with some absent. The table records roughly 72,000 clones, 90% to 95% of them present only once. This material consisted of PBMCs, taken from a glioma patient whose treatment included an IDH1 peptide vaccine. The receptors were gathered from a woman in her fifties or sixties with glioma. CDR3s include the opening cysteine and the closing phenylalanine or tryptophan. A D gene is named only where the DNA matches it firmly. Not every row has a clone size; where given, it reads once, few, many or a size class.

CASSKTGFGEKLFF TGTGCCAGCAGCAAGACAGGGTTCGGGGAAAAACTGTTTTTT TRBD1 TRBJ1-4 - TRBV7-9
CASSRTSGTEAFF TGCGCCAGCAGCCGGACATCCGGGACTGAAGCTTTCTTT - TRBJ1-1 - TRBV4-1
CASSTDGGSAGELFF TGCGCCAGCAGCACTGACGGGGGGTCCGCCGGGGAGCTGTTTTTT TRBD2 TRBJ2-2 - TRBV5-1
CASSPMDGNNEQFF TGCGCCAGCAGCCCAATGGACGGAAACAATGAGCAGTTCTTC - TRBJ2-1 - TRBV5-1
CASSLELADYEQYF TGCGCCAGCAGCTTGGAACTAGCGGACTACGAGCAGTACTTC TRBD2 TRBJ2-7 - TRBV5-1
CASSDLEGFQETQYF TGTGCCAGCAGCGACCTCGAAGGGTTCCAAGAGACCCAGTACTTC - TRBJ2-5 - TRBV9
CASGRSPGSEQFF TGTGCCAGCGGGAGGTCCCCCGGGAGTGAGCAGTTCTTC - TRBJ2-1 - TRBV28
CASSWTLGENTEAFF TGTGCCAGCAGCTGGACCTTGGGGGAGAACACTGAAGCTTTCTTT - TRBJ1-1 - TRBV5-6
CASSLIAGLYNEQFF TGTGCCAGCAGCTTGATAGCGGGCCTCTACAATGAGCAGTTCTTC TRBD2 TRBJ2-1 - TRBV5-6
CASSPTGTSGYNEQFF TGTGCCAGCAGCCCCACCGGGACTAGCGGCTACAATGAGCAGTTCTTC TRBD2 TRBJ2-1 - TRBV9
CASIHGGGALNTEAFF TGTGCCAGCATCCACGGAGGGGGGGCCCTGAACACTGAAGCTTTCTTT - TRBJ1-1 - TRBV28
CASSRGMGGRGQPQHF TGTGCCAGCAGTCGCGGCATGGGGGGCAGGGGTCAGCCCCAGCATTTT - TRBJ1-5 - TRBV5-5
CASSYSKAGQWPQHF TGTGCCAGCAGTTACTCGAAGGCAGGCCAGTGGCCCCAGCATTTT - TRBJ1-5 once TRBV6-5
CASSQALAGGPLSYNEQFF TGTGCCAGCAGCCAAGCACTAGCGGGAGGGCCTTTAAGCTACAATGAGCAGTTCTTC TRBD2 TRBJ2-1 - TRBV14
CASSDRVLNEKLFF TGTGCCAGCAGTGACAGGGTCCTTAATGAAAAACTGTTTTTT TRBD1 TRBJ1-4 - TRBV6-5
CASSYGTGSEAFF TGTGCCAGCAGTTACGGGACAGGGTCTGAGGCTTTCTTT TRBD1 TRBJ1-1 - TRBV6-6
CASKSGLAGADTQYF TGTGCCAGTAAATCCGGACTAGCGGGAGCAGATACGCAGTATTTT TRBD2 TRBJ2-3 - TRBV19
CASSEQPDRSQYF TGTGCCAGCAGCGAACAGCCGGACCGATCTCAGTACTTC - TRBJ2-4 - TRBV6-1
CASSLLRGPNYEQYF TGTGCCAGCAGCTTACTGAGAGGACCCAACTACGAGCAGTACTTC - TRBJ2-7 - TRBV11-2
CASSIGRTQETQYF TGTGCCAGTAGTATCGGGAGGACACAAGAGACCCAGTACTTC TRBD2 TRBJ2-5 - TRBV19
CASSNPSLVGNTIYF TGTGCCAGCAGCAACCCCAGCCTGGTTGGAAACACCATATATTTT - TRBJ1-3 - TRBV11-2
CASSLAAAGGPQHF TGTGCCAGCAGCTTAGCGGCAGCCGGGGGTCCCCAGCATTTT - TRBJ1-5 - TRBV11-2
CSVEEVTDTYEQYF TGCAGCGTTGAAGAAGTGACCGATACCTACGAGCAGTACTTC - TRBJ2-7 once TRBV29-1
CASSPRDGAYEQYF TGTGCCAGCAGCCCGCGGGACGGCGCCTACGAGCAGTACTTC - TRBJ2-7 - TRBV13
CASSLGQGAPADTQYF TGTGCCAGCAGTTTGGGACAGGGGGCGCCGGCAGATACGCAGTATTTT TRBD1 TRBJ2-3 - TRBV27
CASRLNEKLFF TGTGCCAGCCGCCTGAATGAAAAACTGTTTTTT - TRBJ1-4 - TRBV7-9
CASSLRVARETQYF TGTGCCAGCAGTTTGAGGGTAGCGAGAGAGACCCAGTACTTC - TRBJ2-5 once TRBV28
CASSHGSEQFF TGTGCCAGCAGCCATGGATCTGAGCAGTTCTTC - TRBJ2-1 - TRBV14
CASSARGEYQPQHF TGTGCCAGCAGTGCCCGGGGTGAGTATCAGCCCCAACATTTT - TRBJ1-5 - TRBV27
CASSLSQNNEQFF TGTGCCAGCAGCTTAAGCCAAAACAATGAGCAGTTCTTC - TRBJ2-1 once TRBV7-8
CASSPGQVYTTNEKLFF TGTGCCAGTAGTCCGGGACAGGTGTACACAACTAATGAAAAACTGTTTTTT TRBD1 TRBJ1-4 - TRBV19
CASSLLPVASGSYEQYF TGCGCCAGCAGCTTGCTTCCGGTGGCTAGCGGGAGCTACGAGCAGTACTTC TRBD2 TRBJ2-7 - TRBV5-1
CASSGLKRTF TGTGCCAGCAGCGGCTTGAAAAGGACCTTC - TRBJ1-2 - TRBV9
CAYRALDSPLHF TGTGCCTACCGGGCCCTTGATTCACCCCTCCACTTT - TRBJ1-6 - TRBV30
CASSLQERSNQPQHF TGTGCCAGCAGCCTACAGGAGCGTAGCAATCAGCCCCAGCATTTT - TRBJ1-5 - TRBV28
CSVEEDIGELFF TGCAGCGTTGAGGAGGATATCGGGGAGCTGTTTTTT - TRBJ2-2 - TRBV29-1
CASSYSHISGNTIYF TGTGCCAGCAGTTACTCGCATATCTCTGGAAACACCATATATTTT - TRBJ1-3 once TRBV6-5
CASSKGQDGQPQHF TGTGCCAGCAGCAAGGGACAGGACGGGCAGCCCCAGCATTTT TRBD1 TRBJ1-5 - TRBV5-4
CASSYYRESEQYF TGTGCCAGCAGTTACTATAGGGAAAGTGAGCAGTACTTC - TRBJ2-7 - TRBV6-6
CASSFGSDGYTF TGTGCCAGCAGTTTCGGCAGCGATGGCTACACCTTC - TRBJ1-2 - TRBV28
CASSWGGRGKTPLHF TGTGCCAGCAGTTGGGGCGGCAGGGGGAAAACACCCCTCCACTTT TRBD1 TRBJ1-6 - TRBV6-5
CASSLVTGTNSYEQYF TGTGCCAGCAGCTTAGTGACGGGCACCAACTCCTACGAGCAGTACTTC - TRBJ2-7 - TRBV7-9
CASTTGNTGELFF TGTGCCAGCACGACGGGGAACACCGGGGAGCTGTTTTTT - TRBJ2-2 - TRBV9
CASSSLRRGPYAFF TGTGCCAGCAGTTCCCTGAGGAGGGGGCCTTATGCTTTCTTT TRBD1 TRBJ1-1 - TRBV28
CASSPGGGYGYTF TGTGCCAGCAGCCCGGGCGGTGGCTATGGCTACACCTTC - TRBJ1-2 - TRBV5-4
CASSSPDRGPNYGYTF TGTGCCAGCAGCTCTCCGGACAGGGGGCCTAACTATGGCTACACCTTC TRBD1 TRBJ1-2 few TRBV5-6
CSGGLSLNTGELFF TGCAGCGGGGGACTTTCCCTGAACACCGGGGAGCTGTTTTTT - TRBJ2-2 few TRBV29-1
CASSEFPREPLREQYF TGCGCCAGCAGTGAGTTCCCCCGGGAGCCCCTCCGGGAGCAGTACTTC - TRBJ2-5 - TRBV10-1